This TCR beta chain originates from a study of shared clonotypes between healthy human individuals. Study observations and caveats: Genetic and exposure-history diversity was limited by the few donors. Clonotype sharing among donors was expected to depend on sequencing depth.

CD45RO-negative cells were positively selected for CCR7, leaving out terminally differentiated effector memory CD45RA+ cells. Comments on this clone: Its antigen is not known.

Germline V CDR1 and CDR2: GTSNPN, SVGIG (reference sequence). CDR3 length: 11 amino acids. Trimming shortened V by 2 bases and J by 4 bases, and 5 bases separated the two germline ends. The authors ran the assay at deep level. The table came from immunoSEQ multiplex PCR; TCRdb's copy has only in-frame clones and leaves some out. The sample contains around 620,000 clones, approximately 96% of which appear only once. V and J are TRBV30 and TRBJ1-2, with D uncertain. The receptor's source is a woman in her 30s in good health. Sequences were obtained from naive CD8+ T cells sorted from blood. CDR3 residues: CAWSMIYGYTF. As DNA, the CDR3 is TGTGCCTGGAGTATGATCTATGGCTACACCTTC.